The TCR beta chain described here comes from a study of molecular identifiers for immune sequencing clone quantification. Points on this clonotype: Germline and junction disagree at one end, which may indicate a read error.

MiXCR, run by TCRdb on the PCR reads, gives a single entry per CDR3 protein. The sample lists approximately 590,000 distinct CDR3 sequences; less than 30% were seen once. The CDR3 totals 16 residues. V is TRBV12-3 or TRBV12-4 and J is TRBJ2-1; no reliable D call. The clonotype originates from a human donor in good health. Some libraries in this study had Jurkat cell RNA spiked in. Sequenced sample: naive CD8+ T cells from blood, with Jurkat cell RNA spiked in. Subset described: FACS-sorted CD8+CD4-CCR7+CD45RA+ naive T cells. As DNA, the CDR3 is TGTGCCAGCAGTTATCAATGGGCCGGGCCCTACAATGAGCAGTCCTTC. It encodes CASSYQWAGPYNEQSF.